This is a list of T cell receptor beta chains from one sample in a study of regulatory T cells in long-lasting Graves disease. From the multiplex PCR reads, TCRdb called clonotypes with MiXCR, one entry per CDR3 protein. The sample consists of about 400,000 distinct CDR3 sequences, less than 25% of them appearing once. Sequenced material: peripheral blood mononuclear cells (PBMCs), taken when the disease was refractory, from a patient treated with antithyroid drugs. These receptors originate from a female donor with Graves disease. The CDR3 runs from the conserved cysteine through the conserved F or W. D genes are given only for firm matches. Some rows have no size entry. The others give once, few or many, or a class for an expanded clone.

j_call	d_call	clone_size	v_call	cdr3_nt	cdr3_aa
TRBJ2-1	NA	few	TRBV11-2	TGTGCCAGCAACCATGCCGGGACTCGATCCTACAATGAGCAGTTCTTC	CASNHAGTRSYNEQFF
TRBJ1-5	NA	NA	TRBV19	TGTGCCAGTAGTATATCGGGAGCTGAGCCCCAGCATTTT	CASSISGAEPQHF
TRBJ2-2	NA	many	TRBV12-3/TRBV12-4	TGTGCCAGCAGTTTCCGGACAGCGAACACCGGGGAGCTGTTTTTT	CASSFRTANTGELFF
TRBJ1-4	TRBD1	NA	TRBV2	TGTGCCAGGTCGGAGCGGGACAGGGGAGCCCCTACGGGTGAAAAACTGTTTTTT	CARSERDRGAPTGEKLFF
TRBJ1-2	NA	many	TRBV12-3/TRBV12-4	TGTGCCAGCAGTTTAGGACAGGAGTTCCACTATGGCTACACCTTC	CASSLGQEFHYGYTF
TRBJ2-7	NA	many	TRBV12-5	TGTGCTAGTGGTTCAAACCCTGGATACAAGCAGTACTTC	CASGSNPGYKQYF
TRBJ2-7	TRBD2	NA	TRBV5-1	TGCGCCAGCAGCTTGGCGACTAGCGGTACGATAACCTACGAGCAGTACTTC	CASSLATSGTITYEQYF
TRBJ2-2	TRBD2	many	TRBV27	TGTGCCAGCAGACTAGCGGGAGGGGGGAACACCGGGGAGCTGTTTTTT	CASRLAGGGNTGELFF
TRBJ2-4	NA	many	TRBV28	TGTGCCAGCGACGAGGGGGGGATAGCCAAAAACATTCAGTACTTC	CASDEGGIAKNIQYF
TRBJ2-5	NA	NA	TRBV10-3	TGTGCCATCAGTGGGGGGATAGGGGCGGCGGAGACCCAGTACTTC	CAISGGIGAAETQYF
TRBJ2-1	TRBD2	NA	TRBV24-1	TGTGCCACCCAGCGGGAGGGTTTGGGTGAGCAGTTCTTC	CATQREGLGEQFF
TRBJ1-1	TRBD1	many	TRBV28	TGTGCCAGCTCGGGACAGTACACTGAAGCTTTCTTT	CASSGQYTEAFF
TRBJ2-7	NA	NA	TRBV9	TGTGCCAGCAGCGCAGGGAGGGGGCGGGAGGCCTACGAGCAGTACTTC	CASSAGRGREAYEQYF
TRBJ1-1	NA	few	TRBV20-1	TGCAGTGCTAGAGATACTTTGAGGGGTGCTGCTTTCTTT	CSARDTLRGAAFF
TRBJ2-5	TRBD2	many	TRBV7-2	TGTGCCAGCAGCTTACGCCCTGGGACTACCCAAGAGACCCAGTACTTC	CASSLRPGTTQETQYF
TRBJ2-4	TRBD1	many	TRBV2	TGTGCCAGCAGACGGACAGGGGGCAGGAGGAACTTC	CASRRTGGRRNF
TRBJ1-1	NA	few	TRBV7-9	TGTGCCAGCAGCCCAGCGGGGCGGGGGGCTTTCTTT	CASSPAGRGAFF
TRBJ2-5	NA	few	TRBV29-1	TGCAGCGTGTCGGCACAGTTAAGGCAAGAGACCCAGTACTTC	CSVSAQLRQETQYF
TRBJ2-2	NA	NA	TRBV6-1	TGTGCCAGCCGGCGTACCGGGGAGCTGTTTTTT	CASRRTGELFF
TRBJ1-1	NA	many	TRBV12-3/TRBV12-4	TGTGCCAGCAGATTAGACCAGATTGTCACTGAAGCTTTCTTT	CASRLDQIVTEAFF
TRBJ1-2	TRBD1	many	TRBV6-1	TGTGCCAGCAGACCTCCGGGACAGGGGAAGATTAGCTATGGCTACACCTTC	CASRPPGQGKISYGYTF
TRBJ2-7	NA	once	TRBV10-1	TGCGCCAGCAGTGAAGGTAGCAGGAGCGAGCAGTACTTC	CASSEGSRSEQYF
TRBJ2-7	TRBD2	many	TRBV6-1	TGTGCCAGCAGCTCGACTAGCGGGCCCACCTACGAGCAGTACTTC	CASSSTSGPTYEQYF
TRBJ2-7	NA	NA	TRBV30	TGTGCCTGGACAGGTCCCAAGACCTTTTCCCACGAGCAGTACTTC	CAWTGPKTFSHEQYF
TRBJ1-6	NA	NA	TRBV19	TGTGCCAGTAGTATGTTGGACAATAATTCACCCCTCCACTTT	CASSMLDNNSPLHF
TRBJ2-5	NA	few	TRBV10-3	TGTGCCATCAGTGATCATATCGAAGAGACCCAGTACTTC	CAISDHIEETQYF
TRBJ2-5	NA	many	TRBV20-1	TGCAGTGCTAGATCGCAGGGATTGACCCAGTACTTC	CSARSQGLTQYF
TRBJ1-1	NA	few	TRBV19	TGTGCCAGTAGCGCTGACCGAGAATTGAACACTGAAGCTTTCTTT	CASSADRELNTEAFF
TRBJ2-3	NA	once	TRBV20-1	TGCAGTGCCCTCCTCGACCCGGGGGGCCCAGATACGCAGTATTTT	CSALLDPGGPDTQYF
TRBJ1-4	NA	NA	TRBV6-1	TGTGCCAGCACCGAGCAACAGAGAAAACTGTTTTTT	CASTEQQRKLFF
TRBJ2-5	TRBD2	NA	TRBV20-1	TGCAGTGCTAGAGAGCTCACTAGCGGGAGGGCCTGGGAGACCCAGTACTTC	CSARELTSGRAWETQYF
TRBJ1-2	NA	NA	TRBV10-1	TGCGCCAGCAGTGAGTCGATCTTTCCCTATGGCTACACCTTC	CASSESIFPYGYTF
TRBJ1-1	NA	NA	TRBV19	TGTGCCAGTAGTAAGGTACACTACCCGGGACAAAGGAACACTGAAGCTTTCTTT	CASSKVHYPGQRNTEAFF
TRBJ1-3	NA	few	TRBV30	TGTGCCTGGGACAGTATCTACTCTGGAAACACCATATATTTT	CAWDSIYSGNTIYF
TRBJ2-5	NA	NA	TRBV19	TGTGCCAGTAGTATCCCCGGACTATCGGAAGAGACCCAGTACTTC	CASSIPGLSEETQYF
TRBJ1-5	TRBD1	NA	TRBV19	TGTGCCAGTACCGTAATAGCAGGGGGCGATCAGCCCCAGCATTTT	CASTVIAGGDQPQHF
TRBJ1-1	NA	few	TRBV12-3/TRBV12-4	TGTGCCAGCAGCCTAAGGCCGACAGGAGAAGCTTTCTTT	CASSLRPTGEAFF
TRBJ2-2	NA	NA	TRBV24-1	TGTGCCACCAGCGGACTTGCGGACGGGGAGCCGTTTTTT	CATSGLADGEPFF
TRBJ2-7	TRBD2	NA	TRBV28	TGTGCCAGCAGAGAGCCCCTAGCGGGAGGGTCCTACGAGCAGTACTTC	CASREPLAGGSYEQYF
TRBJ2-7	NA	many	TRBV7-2	TGTGCCAGCAGCTTCTTTGTTGGATACGAGCAGTACTTC	CASSFFVGYEQYF
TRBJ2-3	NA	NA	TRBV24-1	TGTGCCACCAAAGCGGACGGCACAGATACGCAGTATTTT	CATKADGTDTQYF
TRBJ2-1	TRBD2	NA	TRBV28	TGTGCCAGCAGGGGTAGCGGGAAGGGGACCCTCTTC	CASRGSGKGTLF
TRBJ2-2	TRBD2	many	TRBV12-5	TGTGCTAGTGGTTTGGTACGCTGGCTAGCGGGAGCAGGGGACACCGGGGAGCTGTTTTTT	CASGLVRWLAGAGDTGELFF
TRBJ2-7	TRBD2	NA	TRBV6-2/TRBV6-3	TGTGCCAGCAGTCCCGGGGGGGCTATGCTCTACGAGCAGTACTTC	CASSPGGAMLYEQYF
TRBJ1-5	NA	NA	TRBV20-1	TGCAGTGCTAGAGAACAGAATCAGCCCCAGCATTTT	CSAREQNQPQHF
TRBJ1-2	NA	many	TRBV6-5	TGTGCCAGCAGTTCCCACCCGGGGCGCTATGGCTACACCTTC	CASSSHPGRYGYTF
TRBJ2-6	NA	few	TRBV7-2	TGTGCCAGCAGCTCCACAGGGTCAGGGGCCAACGTCCTGACTTTC	CASSSTGSGANVLTF
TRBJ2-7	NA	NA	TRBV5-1	TGCGCCAGCAGCTTGGCCCTTGGCAGGGCTCCAATATACGAGCAGTACTTC	CASSLALGRAPIYEQYF
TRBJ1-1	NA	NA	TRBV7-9	TGTGCCAGCAGCTTAGGGATCAATTGGCCAGGGAACACTTCGATGAACACTGAAGCTTTCTTT	CASSLGINWPGNTSMNTEAFF
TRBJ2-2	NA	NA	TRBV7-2	TGTGCCAGCAGCTTAGCGGGCAGCCACACCGGGGAGCTGTTTTTT	CASSLAGSHTGELFF
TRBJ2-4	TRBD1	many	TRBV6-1	TGTGCCAGCAGCCCGGACCACAGGGGAGAAAACATTCAGTACTTC	CASSPDHRGENIQYF